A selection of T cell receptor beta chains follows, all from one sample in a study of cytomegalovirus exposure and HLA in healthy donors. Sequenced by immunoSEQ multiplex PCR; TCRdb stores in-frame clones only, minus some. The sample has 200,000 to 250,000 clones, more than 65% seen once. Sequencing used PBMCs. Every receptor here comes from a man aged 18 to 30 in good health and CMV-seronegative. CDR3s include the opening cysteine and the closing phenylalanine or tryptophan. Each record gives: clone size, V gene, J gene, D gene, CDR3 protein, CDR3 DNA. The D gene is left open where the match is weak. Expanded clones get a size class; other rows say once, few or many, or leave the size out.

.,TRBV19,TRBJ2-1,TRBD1,CASSMDRLHYNEQFF,TGTGCCAGTAGTATGGACAGGCTCCACTACAATGAGCAGTTCTTC
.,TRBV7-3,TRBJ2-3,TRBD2,CASSLGASGSSDTQYF,TGTGCCAGCAGCTTAGGGGCTAGCGGGAGCTCAGATACGCAGTATTTT
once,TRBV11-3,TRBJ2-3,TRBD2,CASSLGLAGVSDTQYF,TGTGCCAGCAGCTTAGGTCTAGCGGGAGTCTCAGATACGCAGTATTTT
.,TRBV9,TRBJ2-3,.,CASSVDVRVTDTQYF,TGTGCCAGCAGCGTAGATGTCAGGGTCACAGATACGCAGTATTTT
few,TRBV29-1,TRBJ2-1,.,CSVSTGGLLDEQFF,TGCAGCGTCTCGACAGGAGGACTCTTAGATGAGCAGTTCTTC
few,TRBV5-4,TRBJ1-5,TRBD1,CASSTDRGNQPQHF,TGTGCCAGCAGCACCGACAGGGGCAATCAGCCCCAGCATTTT
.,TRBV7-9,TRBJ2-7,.,CASSPQGKIFEQYF,TGTGCCAGCAGCCCCCAGGGGAAGATTTTCGAGCAGTACTTC
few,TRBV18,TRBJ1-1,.,CASSPGEGRTEAFF,TGTGCCAGCTCACCGGGGGAGGGGAGAACTGAAGCTTTCTTT
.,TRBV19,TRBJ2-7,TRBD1,CASSTTWDRGSYEQYF,TGTGCCAGTAGTACGACCTGGGACAGGGGTAGCTACGAGCAGTACTTC
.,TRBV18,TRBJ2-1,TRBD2,CASSPPSGRGHNEQFF,TGTGCCAGCTCACCACCTAGCGGGAGGGGTCACAATGAGCAGTTCTTC
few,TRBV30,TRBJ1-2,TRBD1,CAWSSGTGDFGYTF,TGTGCCTGGAGTTCTGGGACAGGGGATTTTGGCTACACCTTC
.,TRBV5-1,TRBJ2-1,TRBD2,CASRLAGGINEQFF,TGCGCCAGCAGACTAGCGGGAGGCATCAATGAGCAGTTCTTC
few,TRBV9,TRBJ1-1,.,CASSVEGQAMEAFF,TGTGCCAGCAGCGTAGAGGGACAAGCGATGGAAGCTTTCTTT
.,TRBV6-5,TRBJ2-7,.,CASGTGITYEQYF,TGTGCCAGCGGAACAGGGATTACCTACGAGCAGTACTTC
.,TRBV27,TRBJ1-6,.,CASRPGESNSPLHF,TGTGCCAGCAGACCGGGGGAATCTAATTCACCCCTCCACTTT
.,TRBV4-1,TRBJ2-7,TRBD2,CASSQDMTSGDLSYEQYF,TGCGCCAGCAGCCAAGATATGACTAGCGGGGACCTCTCCTACGAGCAGTACTTC
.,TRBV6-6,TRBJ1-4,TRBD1,CASGDRGKNEKLFF,TGTGCCAGCGGAGACAGGGGCAAAAATGAAAAACTGTTTTTT
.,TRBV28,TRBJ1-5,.,CASRYRASNQPQHF,TGTGCCAGTAGATACAGGGCGAGCAATCAGCCCCAGCATTTT
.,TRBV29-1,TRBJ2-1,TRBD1,CSVGTGPNEQFF,TGCAGCGTTGGGACAGGGCCCAATGAGCAGTTCTTC
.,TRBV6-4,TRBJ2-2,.,CASSDSPGNTGELFF,TGTGCCAGCAGTGACTCGCCAGGGAACACCGGGGAGCTGTTTTTT
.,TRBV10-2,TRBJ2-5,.,CASSEYRVRETQYF,TGCGCCAGCAGTGAGTACAGGGTTAGAGAGACCCAGTACTTC
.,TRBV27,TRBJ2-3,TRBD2,CASSLWTSGSATDTQYF,TGTGCCAGCAGTTTGTGGACTAGCGGGAGCGCCACAGATACGCAGTATTTT
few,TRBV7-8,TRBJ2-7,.,CASSLGQLYEQYF,TGTGCCAGCAGCTTAGGACAGCTCTACGAGCAGTACTTC
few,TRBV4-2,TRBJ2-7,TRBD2,CASSQGTRIPDEQYF,TGTGCCAGCAGCCAAGGGACTAGAATCCCCGACGAGCAGTACTTC
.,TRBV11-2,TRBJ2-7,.,CASSLAGEQYF,TGTGCCAGCAGCTTAGCAGGGGAGCAGTACTTC
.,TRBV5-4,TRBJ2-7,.,CASSSGQRRNSYEQYF,TGTGCCAGCAGCTCCGGCCAGCGGCGTAACTCCTACGAGCAGTACTTC
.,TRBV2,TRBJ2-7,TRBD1,CASTGTGEEQYF,TGTGCCAGTACCGGGACAGGGGAGGAGCAGTACTTC
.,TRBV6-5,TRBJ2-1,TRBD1,CASSLMTGGYNEQFF,TGTGCCAGCAGCCTGATGACAGGGGGCTACAATGAGCAGTTCTTC
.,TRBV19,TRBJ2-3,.,CASSMVLISGITDTQYF,TGTGCCAGTAGTATGGTGCTGATTAGCGGAATCACAGATACGCAGTATTTT
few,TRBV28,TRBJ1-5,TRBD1,CASSLRGGGNQPQHF,TGTGCCAGCAGTTTAAGAGGGGGCGGCAATCAGCCCCAGCATTTT
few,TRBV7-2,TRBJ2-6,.,CASSLQADSGANVLTF,TGTGCCAGCAGCCTGCAAGCGGACTCTGGGGCCAACGTCCTGACTTTC
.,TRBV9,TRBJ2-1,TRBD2,CASSETSGAPYNEQFF,TGTGCCAGCAGCGAAACTAGCGGGGCACCCTACAATGAGCAGTTCTTC
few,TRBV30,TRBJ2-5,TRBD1,CAWTPGQGPFQYF,TGTGCCTGGACCCCGGGACAGGGGCCCTTTCAGTACTTC
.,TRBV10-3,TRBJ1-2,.,CVISEAGERYGYTF,TGTGTCATCAGTGAGGCCGGAGAACGCTATGGCTACACCTTC
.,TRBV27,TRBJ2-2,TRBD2,CASGTIWTGELFF,TGTGCCAGCGGGACTATTTGGACCGGGGAGCTGTTTTTT
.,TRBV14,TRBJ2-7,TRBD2,CASSLAGGYEQYF,TGTGCCAGCAGCCTAGCGGGAGGCTACGAGCAGTACTTC
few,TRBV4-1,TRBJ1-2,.,CASSQDSGTKRGYTF,TGCGCCAGCAGCCAAGATTCGGGAACTAAGCGGGGCTACACCTTC
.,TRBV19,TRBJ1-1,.,CASSWGPYTEAFF,TGTGCCAGTAGTTGGGGGCCCTACACTGAAGCTTTCTTT
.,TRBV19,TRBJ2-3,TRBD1,CASSRDRVASTDTQYF,TGTGCCAGTAGTAGAGACAGGGTGGCTAGCACAGATACGCAGTATTTT
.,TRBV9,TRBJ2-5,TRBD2,CASSVAGAGGGETQYF,TGTGCCAGCAGCGTAGCGGGAGCGGGAGGAGGCGAGACCCAGTACTTC
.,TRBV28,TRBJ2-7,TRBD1,CASRIADRPLYF,TGTGCCAGCAGGATCGCGGACAGGCCTCTTTACTTC
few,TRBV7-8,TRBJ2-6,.,CASSPRLRAGANVLTF,TGTGCCAGCAGCCCACGCCTCAGGGCAGGGGCCAACGTCCTGACTTTC
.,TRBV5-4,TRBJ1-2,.,CASSPDNNYGYTF,TGTGCCAGCAGCCCGGACAATAACTATGGCTACACCTTC
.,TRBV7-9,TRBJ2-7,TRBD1,CASSLARGLPPYEQYF,TGTGCCAGCAGCTTAGCCAGGGGGCTACCTCCCTACGAGCAGTACTTC
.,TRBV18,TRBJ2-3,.,CASSPQGTDTQYF,TGTGCCAGCTCACCACAGGGGACAGATACGCAGTATTTT
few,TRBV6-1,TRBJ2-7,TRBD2,CASRAARSGTYEQYF,TGTGCCAGCAGAGCAGCGCGTAGCGGGACCTACGAGCAGTACTTC
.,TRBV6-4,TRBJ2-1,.,CASRTGTAFWWNEQFF,TGTGCCAGCAGGACCGGGACTGCGTTCTGGTGGAATGAGCAGTTCTTC
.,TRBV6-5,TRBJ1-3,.,CASSWTSSGNTIYF,TGTGCCAGCAGTTGGACAAGCTCTGGAAACACCATATATTTT
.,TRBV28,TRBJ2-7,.,CASSLTGTTHYEQYF,TGTGCCAGCAGTTTAACAGGGACAACACACTACGAGCAGTACTTC
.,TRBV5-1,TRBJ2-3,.,CASSLASSRNTDTQYF,TGCGCCAGCAGCTTGGCGTCTAGCCGAAACACAGATACGCAGTATTTT
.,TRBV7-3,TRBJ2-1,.,CASSSERGTSYNEQFF,TGTGCCAGCAGCTCAGAGAGGGGGACGTCCTACAATGAGCAGTTCTTC